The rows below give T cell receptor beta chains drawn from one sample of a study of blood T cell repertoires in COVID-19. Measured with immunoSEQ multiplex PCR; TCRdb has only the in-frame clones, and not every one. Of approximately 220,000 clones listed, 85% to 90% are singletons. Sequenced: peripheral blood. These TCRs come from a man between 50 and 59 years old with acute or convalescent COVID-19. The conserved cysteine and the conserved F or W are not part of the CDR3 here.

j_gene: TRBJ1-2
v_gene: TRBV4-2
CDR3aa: ASSLSLAGAYNYGYT

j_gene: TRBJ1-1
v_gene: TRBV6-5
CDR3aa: ASSYSQGRTEAF

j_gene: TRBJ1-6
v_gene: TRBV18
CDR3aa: ASSPDSQGNSPLH

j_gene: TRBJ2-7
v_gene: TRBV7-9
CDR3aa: ASSIAQGQQY

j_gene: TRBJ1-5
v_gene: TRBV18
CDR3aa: ASSAGTGGQPQH

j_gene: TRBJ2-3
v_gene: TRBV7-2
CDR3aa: ASSLATGTDTQY

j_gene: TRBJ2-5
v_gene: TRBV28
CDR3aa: ASTTPGGGAFRETQY

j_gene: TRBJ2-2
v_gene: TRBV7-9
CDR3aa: ASRGWGGRRANTGELF

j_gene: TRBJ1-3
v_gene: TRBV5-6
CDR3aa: ASSFWESGNTIY

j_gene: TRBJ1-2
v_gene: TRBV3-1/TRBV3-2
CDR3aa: ASSLRDRVYGYT

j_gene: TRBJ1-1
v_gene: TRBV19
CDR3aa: ASSGGTGTPNTEAF

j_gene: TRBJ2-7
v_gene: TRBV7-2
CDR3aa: ASSLVQGSYEQY

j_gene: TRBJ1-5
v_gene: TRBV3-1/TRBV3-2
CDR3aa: ASSQDTVTQPQH

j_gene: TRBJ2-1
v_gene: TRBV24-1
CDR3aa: ATSDPGSGNEQF

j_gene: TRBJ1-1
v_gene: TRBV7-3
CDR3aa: ASSLTRSDEAF

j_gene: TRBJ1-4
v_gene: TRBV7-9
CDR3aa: ASSLDSEKLF

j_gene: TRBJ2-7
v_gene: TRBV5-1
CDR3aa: ASSPSAGAPYEQY

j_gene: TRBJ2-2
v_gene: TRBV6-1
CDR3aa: ASTRQGAGELF

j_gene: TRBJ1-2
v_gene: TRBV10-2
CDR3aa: ASSEVGRPGAAGYT

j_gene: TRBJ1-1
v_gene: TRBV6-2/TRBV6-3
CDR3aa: ASSYSGRSNTEAF

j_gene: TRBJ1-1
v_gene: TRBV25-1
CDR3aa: ASSDSDRATEAF

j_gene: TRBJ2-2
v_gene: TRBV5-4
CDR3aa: ASSRKTSGGRTGELF